A single sample gave rise to the 24 T cell receptor beta chains below, sequenced in a study of cytomegalovirus exposure and HLA in healthy donors. Primers for the PCR totalled 60 Vbeta and 13 Jbeta. Repertoires were generated with immunoSEQ multiplex PCR, while TCRdb's copy carries only in-frame clones and drops some. Of about 240,000 clones in the sample, more than 70% were seen once. The sequencing input was PBMCs. These receptors originate from a boy between 5 and 17 years old in good health and CMV-seronegative.

This clone was seen once. The genes are TRBV7-9 and TRBJ1-1, with unresolved D. Trimming removed 1 base at V and 11 bases at J, with 14 bases between. Looked up from germline, CDR1 is SEHNR and CDR2 is FQNEAQ (reference sequence). The CDR3 consists of 13 residues. CDR3 loop: CASSLGVGQLAFF. In DNA form, the CDR3 reads TGTGCCAGCAGCTTAGGGGTTGGGCAGTTGGCTTTCTTT.

As DNA, the CDR3 is TGTGCCACCAGAGTGAGGAGACAGCAAGAGACCCAGTACTTC. Translation: CATRVRRQQETQYF. This chain links TRBV15 with TRBJ2-5; a weak D match, TRBD1 (5 bases). This CDR3 contains 14 residues. The germline CDR1 and CDR2 sequences are LNHNV and YYDKDF (reference sequence). With 6 bases removed from V and 2 bases from J, the gap between germline ends came to 13 bases.

The chain carries TRBV7-2 and TRBJ1-1; D unresolved. Germline lookup yields CDR1 SGHTA and CDR2 FQGNSA. Between the trimmed V and J ends, which lost 5 bases and 1 base, there was a span of 20 bases. There are 17 residues in the CDR3. The CDR3 region has the DNA TGTGCCAGCAGCCCTGGCCATTCCCCCTCGGGGAACACTGAAGCTTTCTTT. Protein: CASSPGHSPSGNTEAFF. Variable domain in full (rest from reference TRBV7-2 and TRBJ1-1): GAGVSQSPSNKVTEKGKDVELRCDPISGHTALYWYRQSLGQGLEFLIYFQGNSAPDKSGLPSDRFSAERTGGSVSTLTIQRTQQEDSAVYLCASSPGHSPSGNTEAFFGQGTRLTVV.

A few counts support this clone. The chain has TRBV7-3 and TRBJ2-3; D possibly corresponds to TRBD1 (6 bases). This CDR3 has 14 amino acids. Germline V CDR1 and CDR2: SGHTA, FQGTGA. Trimming cost V 5 bases and J 0 bases, with 9 bases left between them. The CDR3 DNA follows: TGTGCCAGCAGCCAGGGACATAGCACAGATACGCAGTATTTT. Its translation is CASSQGHSTDTQYF.

The CDR3 here is CASSEAGGGSEKLFF. Written as DNA, the CDR3 is TGTGCCAGCAGTGAAGCGGGGGGGGGCAGTGAAAAACTGTTTTTT. This chain joins TRBV6-1 and TRBJ1-4, with TRBD1 as a possible D gene (6 bases). This CDR3 has 15 residues. CDR1 is MNHNS, CDR2 SASEGT, per germline. Between the trimmed V and J ends, which lost 0 bases and 7 bases, there was a span of 12 bases.

The chain recombines TRBV5-1 with TRBJ1-2; a weak D match, TRBD1 (5 bases). Germline CDR1 and CDR2: SGHRS and YFSETQ. V lost 1 base, J lost 0 bases, and 16 bases lay in between. The CDR3 extends over 17 amino acids. Here the CDR3 reads CASSLPNDSPTNYGYTF. CDR3 DNA: TGCGCCAGCAGCTTGCCCAACGACAGTCCGACTAACTATGGCTACACCTTC.

V is TRBV29-1 and J is TRBJ2-3; 14 bases map to TRBD2. Germline lookup yields CDR1 SQVTM and CDR2 ANQGSEA. V was clipped by 5 bases and J by 4 bases; unmatched bases: 17. This CDR3 spans 19 amino acids. The CDR3 region is CSVPRLAGGPTSGPDTQYF. As DNA, the CDR3 is TGCAGCGTTCCCCGACTAGCGGGGGGGCCCACATCAGGCCCAGATACGCAGTATTTT.

The J gene is TRBJ1-4, the V gene TRBV5-1; 7 positions match TRBD1. The length of the CDR3 is 16 residues. The V gene's germline CDR1 is SGHRS and CDR2 YFSETQ. Trimming at V came to 3 bases and at J to 5 bases, leaving 10 bases not matched to a gene. CDR3 in amino acids: CASSYRGGQFNEKLFF. DNA for the CDR3: TGCGCCAGCAGCTACAGAGGGGGACAGTTCAATGAAAAACTGTTTTTT.

About this clone itself: The CDR3 end shows no conserved phenylalanine or tryptophan, and so a read error is likely. This sequence joins TRBV7-6 and TRBJ2-7, with D maybe TRBD2 (5 bases). Per germline, CDR1 SGHVS and CDR2 FNYEAQ. This CDR3 comprises 13 residues. Trimming shortened V by 0 bases and J by 6 bases, and 9 bases separated the two germline ends. In DNA, the CDR3 is TGTGCCAGCAGCTTAGCGTACGGAGGCGAGCAGTACTCC. Translated: CASSLAYGGEQYS.

CDR3 DNA sequence: TGCGCCAGCAGCTTGGACAGGGGCAGCACTGAAGCTTTCTTT. Its protein is CASSLDRGSTEAFF. The rearrangement joins TRBV5-1 to TRBJ1-1; TRBD1 matches at 7 bases. Per germline, CDR1 SGHRS and CDR2 YFSETQ. Trimming removed 0 bases from V and 4 bases from J; junction bases left unmatched: 3. The CDR3 length is 14 residues.

This clone was found a few times. The genes are TRBV7-9 and TRBJ1-1, with D unresolved. The germline V and J ends were trimmed by 5 bases and 2 bases, with 12 bases remaining between them. Germline-derived CDR1 and CDR2 are SEHNR and FQNEAQ (reference sequence). This CDR3 comprises 14 residues. CDR3 coding DNA: TGTGCCAGCAGCGGCGGGAATCTTAACACTGAAGCTTTCTTT. It encodes CASSGGNLNTEAFF.

The rearrangement uses TRBV5-1 and TRBJ1-4; TRBD1 is a possible D gene (6 bases). The CDR3 is made up of 14 amino acids. The V and J ends lost 5 bases and 4 bases respectively, with 12 bases between them. CDR1 SGHRS and CDR2 YFSETQ come from the germline V gene. CDR3 amino acids: CASRTQGYNEKLFF. Here the CDR3 DNA reads TGCGCCAGCAGAACCCAGGGGTATAATGAAAAACTGTTTTTT.

This clone showed up just a few times. The chain has TRBV6-1 and TRBJ2-7, with D tentatively TRBD1 (6 bases). Germline CDR1 is MNHNS and CDR2 is SASEGT. The CDR3 spans 16 residues. Deletions cut 4 bases from V and 2 bases from J, with 18 bases between. CDR3 in amino acids: CASSGIPGQIPYEQYF. Written as DNA, the CDR3 is TGTGCCAGCAGTGGAATTCCGGGACAAATCCCCTACGAGCAGTACTTC.

The chain joins TRBV18 to TRBJ2-6, with D possibly matching TRBD1 (5 bases). In germline, CDR1 is KGHSH, CDR2 LQKENI. V dropped 1 base and J dropped 2 bases, with 12 bases sitting between them. There are 17 residues in the CDR3. CDR3 in DNA: TGTGCCAGCTCACCACAGGCAGGGAATCCTGGGGCCAACGTCCTGACTTTC. It is translated as CASSPQAGNPGANVLTF. Variable domain in full (rest from reference TRBV18 and TRBJ2-6): NAGVMQNPRHLVRRRGQEARLRCSPMKGHSHVYWYRQLPEEGLKFMVYLQKENIIDESGMPKERFSAEFPKEGPSILRIQQVVRGDSAAYFCASSPQAGNPGANVLTFGAGSRLTVL.

The V call is TRBV7-9, the J call TRBJ2-7; TRBD1 agrees at 7 bases. The germline CDR1 and CDR2 sequences are SEHNR and FQNEAQ (reference sequence). V lost 4 bases to trimming and J lost 4 bases; unmatched junction nucleotides: 16. The CDR3 runs to 17 residues. The CDR3, as DNA: TGTGCCAGCAGCTCACTACTCGACAGGGAGAGGCTGTACGAGCAGTACTTC. Its protein is CASSSLLDRERLYEQYF.

V is TRBV7-9 and J is TRBJ2-3; possibly TRBD2 for D (6 bases). The germline gives CDR1 SEHNR, CDR2 FQNEAQ (reference sequence). Deletions cut 3 bases from V and 4 bases from J, with 14 bases between. The CDR3 is 15 amino acids. CDR3 nucleotide sequence: TGTGCCAGCAGCTTTCTGGGCAGCGGGCCAGATACGCAGTATTTT. Residues: CASSFLGSGPDTQYF.

V and J are TRBV6-5 and TRBJ1-2; 8 nucleotides line up with TRBD1. After removal of 5 bases from V and 4 bases from J, the junction contained 6 bases not matched to a gene. CDR1 is MNHEY, CDR2 SVGAGI, per germline. CDR3 size: 14 residues. This CDR3 reads CASSVGQAVYGYTF. The CDR3 DNA follows: TGTGCCAGCAGTGTGGGACAGGCGGTCTATGGCTACACCTTC.

This clone is a singleton in its sample. This chain links TRBV9 with TRBJ1-3; possible D gene TRBD1, 5 bases. The CDR3 runs to 16 residues. The germline CDR1 and CDR2 sequences are SGDLS and YYNGEE. V dropped 4 bases and J dropped 2 bases, with 16 bases sitting between them. The CDR3, as DNA: TGTGCCAGCAGCCCCTACCCTCCAGGGACTGGAAACACCATATATTTT. It codes for CASSPYPPGTGNTIYF.

The V gene is TRBV7-9, the J gene TRBJ2-1; 9 nucleotides align to TRBD2. With 5 bases clipped from V and 3 bases from J, the junction kept 8 bases outside the gene matches. The germline V gene encodes CDR1 SEHNR and CDR2 FQNEAQ (reference sequence). The CDR3 extends over 16 amino acids. CDR3 sequence reads: CASSRPGLAFYNEQFF. DNA for the CDR3: TGTGCCAGCAGCAGACCGGGACTAGCATTCTACAATGAGCAGTTCTTC.

The V call is TRBV2, the J call TRBJ1-2; maybe TRBD1 (5 bases). Germline V gives CDR1 SNHLY, CDR2 FYNNEI. V lost 4 bases, J lost 2 bases, and 20 bases lay in between. This CDR3 spans 17 amino acids. The CDR3 sequence is CASSVWGGRDLNYGYTF. The CDR3 DNA sequence: TGTGCCAGCAGTGTGTGGGGGGGGAGGGATCTGAACTATGGCTACACCTTC.

The rearrangement joins TRBV19 to TRBJ1-4; no clear D gene. Per the germline V gene, CDR1 is LNHDA and CDR2 is SQIVND (reference sequence). V shed 1 base and J shed 10 bases, with 7 bases lying between them. This CDR3 contains 12 residues. The CDR3 protein is CASSIVGGKLFF. Here the CDR3 DNA reads TGTGCCAGTAGTATAGTGGGAGGAAAACTGTTTTTT.

This sequence joins TRBV19 and TRBJ1-5, with a possible D match to TRBD1 (6 bases). Trimming took 9 bases from V and 2 from J, leaving 17 bases between them. Germline-derived CDR1 and CDR2 are LNHDA and SQIVND (reference sequence). The CDR3 runs to 15 residues. CDR3 in amino acids: CASVPQGRGNQPQHF. CDR3 bases: TGTGCCAGCGTCCCACAGGGACGTGGCAATCAGCCCCAGCATTTT. Full variable domain (missing parts from reference TRBV19 and TRBJ1-5): DGGITQSPKYLFRKEGQNVTLSCEQNLNHDAMYWYRQDPGQGLRLIYYSQIVNDFQKGDIAEGYSVSREKKESFPLTVTSAQKNPTAFYLCASVPQGRGNQPQHFGDGTRLSIL.

The rearrangement links TRBV7-8 to TRBJ2-7; D not certain. CDR1 and CDR2 (germline): SGHVS, FQNEAQ. V lost 0 bases to trimming and J lost 0 bases, with 15 bases between them. This CDR3 contains 17 residues. The CDR3 nucleotides are TGTGCCAGCAGCTTAGCGTTGATTGGGCCCTCCTCCTACGAGCAGTACTTC. This sequence encodes CASSLALIGPSSYEQYF.

This rearrangement joins TRBV5-1 to TRBJ2-6; 12 positions agree with TRBD1. CDR3 length equals 18 residues. Germline CDR1 reads SGHRS; CDR2 reads YFSETQ. J lost 2 bases, V lost 4 bases, and 7 bases had no gene match. CDR3 DNA sequence: TGCGCCAGCAGCGGATCCGGGACAGGGGGCGCTGGGGCCAACGTCCTGACTTTC. Encoded protein: CASSGSGTGGAGANVLTF.